This TCR beta chain derives from a study of cytomegalovirus exposure and HLA in healthy donors. Germline-derived CDR1 and CDR2 are MNHNS and SASEGT. V was clipped by 8 bases and J by 8 bases; unmatched bases: 4. This CDR3 is built from 13 residues. The PCR had 60 Vbeta and 13 Jbeta primers. The table came from immunoSEQ multiplex PCR; TCRdb's copy has only in-frame clones and leaves some out. The sample's table shows around 190,000 clones. This chain joins TRBV6-1 and TRBJ2-1; 12 nucleotides line up with TRBD1. Sequenced material: PBMCs. The sequence derives from a woman under 40 in good health and CMV-seropositive. CDR3 protein: CASGGTGGYEQFF. The CDR3 DNA reads as TGTGCCAGCGGGGGGACAGGGGGCTATGAGCAGTTCTTC.